The clone carrying this T cell receptor (beta chain) was counted a single time. J was trimmed by 1 base and V by 11 bases; bases with no gene match: 8. The CDR3 sequence is 13 residues long. CDR1 and CDR2 from the germline V gene are SNHLY and FYNNEI. PCR amplification relied on 60 Vbeta primers (plus 13 Jbeta primers). Sequencing used immunoSEQ multiplex PCR; TCRdb keeps in-frame clones, though not all of them. The table records more than 150,000 clones, almost 85% of them present only once. These data are taken from a study of cytomegalovirus exposure and HLA in healthy donors. The chain combines TRBV2 with TRBJ2-7, with 7 bases that match TRBD1. This receptor was obtained from a boy aged 2 to 10 in good health and CMV-seronegative. Input material: PBMCs. The CDR3 reads CAGYGTASYEQYF. CDR3 sequence (DNA): TGTGCCGGATACGGGACAGCTTCCTACGAGCAGTACTTC. Using reference TRBV2 and TRBJ2-7 for the parts outside the CDR3, the full variable domain is EPEVTQTPSHQVTQMGQEVILRCVPISNHLYFYWYRQILGQKVEFLVSFYNNEISEKSEIFDDQFSVERPDGSNFTLKIRSTKLEDSAMYFCAGYGTASYEQYFGPGTRLTVT.